The 24 T cell receptor beta chains in this list originate from one sample, sequenced in a study of radiation and T cells in renal cell carcinoma. Generated by immunoSEQ multiplex PCR, the TCRdb table keeps only in-frame clones and is missing some. The sample yields about 59,000 clones, 65% to 85% seen once. Specified time point: baseline pretreatment blood. The treatment: 15 Gy SBRT to primary tumor, nephrectomy 4 weeks later. The sequenced sample was blood, obtained from a patient whose treatment included radiotherapy and nephrectomy. These TCRs come from a man aged 60 to 69 with renal cell carcinoma.

The chain uses TRBV6-5 and TRBJ1-1; D possibly corresponds to TRBD1 (5 bases). This CDR3 has 15 residues. Germline-derived CDR1 and CDR2 are MNHEY and SVGAGI. V lost 1 base and J lost 0, with 9 bases in between. The CDR3 is CASSYYEGLNTEAFF. CDR3 coding DNA: TGTGCCAGCAGTTACTATGAGGGACTGAACACTGAAGCTTTCTTT.

This chain links TRBV20-1 with TRBJ1-2; D is uncertain. V was pared by 5 bases and J by 3 bases, with 7 bases between. The CDR3 is 11 amino acids. The germline CDR1 and CDR2 sequences are DFQATT and SNEGSKA (reference sequence). The CDR3 DNA follows: TGCAGTGCTCCGAAAGACTATGGCTACACCTTC. This gives the protein CSAPKDYGYTF.

This clone was found a few times. The J gene is TRBJ1-3, the V gene TRBV7-2; D is undetermined. The germline V gene has CDR1 SGHTA and CDR2 FQGNSA. Trimming shortened V by 0 bases and J by 0 bases, and 9 bases separated the two germline ends. CDR3 length equals 16 residues. The CDR3 sequence: CASSLATPFSGNTIYF. The CDR3 nucleotides read TGTGCCAGCAGCTTAGCGACGCCGTTCTCTGGAAACACCATATATTTT.

The chain has TRBV27 and TRBJ1-2; the D is unclear. The CDR3 covers 15 residues. With 2 bases removed from V and 2 bases from J, the gap between germline ends came to 12 bases. Germline values: CDR1 MNHEY, CDR2 SMNVEV (reference sequence). CDR3 in DNA: TGTGCCAGCAGTTTAGGTACAGCGGGGAACTATGGCTACACCTTC. It yields the protein CASSLGTAGNYGYTF.

The chain uses TRBV27 and TRBJ2-7, with TRBD1 matching 7 bases. Germline V CDR1 and CDR2: MNHEY, SMNVEV (reference sequence). The V and J ends lost 5 bases and 2 bases, in that order; junction bases with no gene match: 6. This CDR3 comprises 14 residues. The CDR3 loop reads CASSLWDSPYEQYF. CDR3 sequence (DNA): TGTGCCAGCAGTCTGTGGGACAGCCCCTACGAGCAGTACTTC.

The chain combines TRBV6-6 with TRBJ2-3; a possible D gene is TRBD2 (5 bases). The CDR3 consists of 14 residues. The germline CDR1 and CDR2 sequences are MNHNY and SVGAGI (reference sequence). V dropped 2 bases and J dropped 3 bases, with 9 bases sitting between them. The CDR3 DNA follows: TGTGCCAGCAGTTACGCGGGCCGGACAGATACGCAGTATTTT. Its translation is CASSYAGRTDTQYF.

The CDR3 DNA reads TGTGCCAGCAGCGGGGGTGGTGAGTGGGACACAGATACGCAGTATTTT. This codes for CASSGGGEWDTDTQYF. The chain carries TRBV5-4 and TRBJ2-3; perhaps D is TRBD1 or TRBD2 (5 bases each). V was trimmed by 4 bases and J by 2 bases, leaving 17 bases between them. The CDR3 is 16 amino acids. CDR1 is SGHNT and CDR2 is YYREEE in the germline V gene (reference sequence).

As concerns this clone: An end of the junction differs from the germline gene, which may be a read error. This chain links TRBV15 with TRBJ1-3; tentatively, D is TRBD1 (6 bases). Germline CDR1 is LNHNV and CDR2 is YYDKDF (reference sequence). The CDR3 has 13 amino acids. CDR3 nucleotide sequence: TGTGCCACCGGCAGCGAAAGGGGGGACACCATATATTTT. Translated: CATGSERGDTIYF.

This clone appeared once. V usage is TRBV4-1 and J usage is TRBJ1-4; D perhaps matches TRBD1 (6 bases). Trimming took off 1 base at V and 8 bases at J, with 17 bases between the two ends. CDR1 MGHRA and CDR2 YSYEKL come from the germline V gene. CDR3 length: 16 amino acids. The CDR3 DNA follows: TGCGCCAGCAGCCAAGGTTTTGGGGGGCTGGGGGAAAAACTGTTTTTT. Protein: CASSQGFGGLGEKLFF.

The chain links TRBV19 to TRBJ1-1, with 8 bases matching TRBD1. The CDR3 has 14 residues. Germline V CDR1 and CDR2: LNHDA, SQIVND (reference sequence). V was pared by 7 bases and J by 6 bases, with 10 bases of the junction left unmatched. CDR3 DNA: TGTGCCAGTACCCAGGGGGCAGCCATCTCTGAAGCTTTCTTT. The encoded protein is CASTQGAAISEAFF.

J is TRBJ2-2 and V is TRBV6-1; D not certain. The CDR3 is made up of 15 amino acids. The germline gives CDR1 MNHNS, CDR2 SASEGT. The ends were cut back, 1 base at V and 9 bases at J, with 15 bases in the middle. CDR3 nucleotide sequence: TGTGCCAGCAGTGAAGATCCAATCCCTGGGAGGGAGCTGTTTTTT. It yields the protein CASSEDPIPGRELFF.

The chain links TRBV11-2 to TRBJ2-5; D ambiguous. The CDR3 is 12 residues long. The germline V gene has CDR1 SGHAT and CDR2 FQNNGV. With 1 base removed from V and 5 bases from J, the gap between germline ends came to 5 bases. For the CDR3, the DNA is TGTGCCAGCAGCTTAGTCGAGGAGACCCAGTACTTC. Protein: CASSLVEETQYF.

The chain couples TRBV7-2 to TRBJ2-7; 9 bases agree with TRBD2. V lost 0 bases, J lost 5 bases, and 5 bases stayed unmatched. CDR1 SGHTA and CDR2 FQGNSA come from the germline V gene. The CDR3 consists of 15 residues. This CDR3 reads CASSLAPAGGHEQYF. CDR3 bases: TGTGCCAGCAGCTTAGCTCCAGCGGGGGGCCACGAGCAGTACTTC. The complete variable domain, with remaining parts taken from reference TRBV7-2 and TRBJ2-7, reads GAGVSQSPSNKVTEKGKDVELRCDPISGHTALYWYRQSLGQGLEFLIYFQGNSAPDKSGLPSDRFSAERTGGSVSTLTIQRTQQEDSAVYLCASSLAPAGGHEQYFGPGTRLTVT.

This clone was seen only once. This sequence joins TRBV30 and TRBJ1-2, with TRBD1 identical over 7 bases. Trimming removed 3 bases from V and 4 bases from J; junction bases left unmatched: 8. Germline values: CDR1 GTSNPN, CDR2 SVGIG (reference sequence). The CDR3 spans 14 residues. CDR3 nucleotide sequence: TGTGCCTGGAGGGTCCCGGGACAGATCTATGGCTACACCTTC. Residues: CAWRVPGQIYGYTF.

The rearrangement uses TRBV5-1 and TRBJ1-2, with 11 positions matching TRBD1. This CDR3 comprises 16 residues. V shed 1 base, J shed 7 bases, and the junction held 9 bases outside the gene matches. Germline V gene data show CDR1 as SGHRS and CDR2 as YFSETQ. The CDR3, as DNA: TGCGCCAGCAGCTTGCCCTCCGGACAGGGGGCAGGTGGCTACACCTTC. Its protein product is CASSLPSGQGAGGYTF. Full variable domain (outside the CDR3, taken from reference TRBV5-1 and TRBJ1-2): KAGVTQTPRYLIKTRGQQVTLSCSPISGHRSVSWYQQTPGQGLQFLFEYFSETQRNKGNFPGRFSGRQFSNSRSEMNVSTLELGDSALYLCASSLPSGQGAGGYTFGSGTRLTVV.

V is TRBV2 and J is TRBJ2-3, with D possibly being TRBD1 (5 bases). Germline CDR1 SNHLY, CDR2 FYNNEI. CDR3 length: 16 residues. Trimming shortened V by 3 bases and J by 1 base, and 14 bases separated the two germline ends. CDR3 sequence reads: CASSDLEGVRTDTQYF. The CDR3 DNA follows: TGTGCCAGCAGTGATCTTGAAGGGGTTCGCACAGATACGCAGTATTTT.

This clone was recorded only once. V gene TRBV2 combines with J gene TRBJ2-2, with a weak D call TRBD1 (6 bases). CDR1 and CDR2 from the germline V gene are SNHLY and FYNNEI. The CDR3 is made up of 13 amino acids. The ends were cut back, 8 bases at V and 5 bases at J, with 12 bases in the middle. The CDR3 DNA is TGTGCCAGCGGGGGCGCCGGAACCGGGGAGCTGTTTTTT. The encoded protein is CASGGAGTGELFF.

The chain uses TRBV11-2 and TRBJ2-4; D may be TRBD2 (6 bases). This CDR3 is built from 17 residues. CDR1 is SGHAT, CDR2 FQNNGV, per germline. Trimming took off 6 bases at V and 0 bases at J, with 18 bases between the two ends. The CDR3 sequence: CASRDLGGGVAKNIQYF. As DNA, the CDR3 is TGTGCCAGCAGAGATCTGGGAGGCGGGGTAGCCAAAAACATTCAGTACTTC. Supplemented by reference TRBV11-2 and TRBJ2-4, the full variable domain reads EAGVAQSPRYKIIEKRQSVAFWCNPISGHATLYWYQQILGQGPKLLIQFQNNGVVDDSQLPKDRFSAERLKGVDSTLKIQPAKLEDSAVYLCASRDLGGGVAKNIQYFGAGTRLSVL.

The chain links TRBV6-5 to TRBJ2-2; D may be TRBD1 (5 bases). The CDR3 sequence is 14 residues long. V lost 8 bases and J lost 2, with 12 bases in between. Germline values: CDR1 MNHEY, CDR2 SVGAGI. In DNA, the CDR3 is TGTGCCAGCCGGGCCCAGGGTAACACCGGGGAGCTGTTTTTT. This codes for CASRAQGNTGELFF.

The chain combines TRBV10-1 with TRBJ2-3, with D perhaps TRBD2 (5 bases). The CDR3 extends over 17 amino acids. In germline, CDR1 is WNHNN, CDR2 SYGVQD (reference sequence). The V gene lost 7 bases and the J gene lost 0 bases, with 20 bases spanning the gap. Here the CDR3 reads CASKDLSPTTSTDTQYF. CDR3 DNA sequence: TGCGCCAGCAAGGACTTATCCCCTACCACTAGCACAGATACGCAGTATTTT.

The gene calls are TRBV5-1 and TRBJ2-5; 14 nucleotides agree with TRBD2. The CDR3 has 21 amino acids. V gave up 6 bases and J gave up 1 base; unmatched junction bases: 20. The germline CDR1 and CDR2 sequences are SGHRS and YFSETQ. CDR3 sequence: CASTLRPGTSGSGLSQETQYF. In DNA, the CDR3 is TGCGCCAGCACTCTTCGGCCAGGGACTAGCGGGAGTGGGCTATCCCAAGAGACCCAGTACTTC. Looking up the rest from reference TRBV5-1 and TRBJ2-5 gives the full variable domain: KAGVTQTPRYLIKTRGQQVTLSCSPISGHRSVSWYQQTPGQGLQFLFEYFSETQRNKGNFPGRFSGRQFSNSRSEMNVSTLELGDSALYLCASTLRPGTSGSGLSQETQYFGPGTRLLVL.

The chain couples TRBV2 to TRBJ1-2; D not resolved. With 0 bases removed from V and 4 bases from J, the gap between germline ends came to 6 bases. The CDR3 runs 13 residues. The V gene's germline CDR1 is SNHLY and CDR2 FYNNEI. The CDR3 bases are TGTGCCAGCAGTGAAGCGTATCCCTATGGCTACACCTTC. This codes for CASSEAYPYGYTF.

V and J are TRBV11-2 and TRBJ2-5; D possibly matches TRBD1 or TRBD2 (5 bases each). The CDR3 spans 15 residues. Trimming took off 3 bases at V and 4 bases at J, with 15 bases between the two ends. Germline CDR1 and CDR2: SGHAT and FQNNGV. The CDR3 spells CASSLRGQRGETQYF. CDR3 coding DNA: TGTGCCAGCAGCTTGAGAGGCCAGAGGGGAGAGACCCAGTACTTC.

This clone was observed at least ten times. Within the sample, other DNA sequences also encode this same CDR3. The genes are TRBV27 and TRBJ1-1, with a possible D match to TRBD1 (6 bases). CDR3 length: 13 residues. The V gene's germline CDR1 is MNHEY and CDR2 SMNVEV (reference sequence). The V and J ends lost 3 bases and 3 bases respectively, with 8 bases between them. CDR3 sequence reads: CASSFSGDTEAFF. DNA of the CDR3: TGTGCCAGCAGTTTTTCAGGGGACACTGAAGCTTTCTTT.